The 26 T cell receptor beta chains reported below all come from one sample, sequenced in a study of blood T cell repertoires in COVID-19. Sequenced by immunoSEQ multiplex PCR; TCRdb stores in-frame clones only, minus some. The sample carries some 210,000 clones, about 87% recorded once. The sample consisted of PBMCs or T cells enriched from blood (not recorded which). These receptors were taken from a man in his late teens or twenties with acute COVID-19.

The V and J genes are TRBV30 and TRBJ1-2; possibly TRBD1 for D (6 bases). The CDR3 is made up of 13 amino acids. Trimming cost V 3 bases and J 0 bases, with 8 bases left between them. Germline loops: CDR1 GTSNPN, CDR2 SVGIG (reference sequence). The CDR3 loop reads CAWSSGANYGYTF. In DNA form, the CDR3 reads TGTGCCTGGAGCTCAGGGGCTAACTATGGCTACACCTTC.

This chain connects TRBV7-2 to TRBJ2-6; 7 nucleotides align to TRBD2. This CDR3 contains 13 residues. Germline V CDR1 and CDR2: SGHTA, FQGNSA. With V trimmed by 11 bases and J by 4 bases, 5 bases remained unmatched. The CDR3 reads CAGGVLGANVLTF. CDR3 sequence (DNA): TGTGCCGGGGGGGTGTTAGGGGCCAACGTCCTGACTTTC.

The genes are TRBV3-1 (or the pseudogene TRBV3-2) and TRBJ2-7; TRBD2 matches at 12 bases. V lost 4 bases, J lost 6 bases, and 13 bases stayed unmatched. Germline V lookup: CDR1 LGHDT, CDR2 YNNKEL (reference sequence). The CDR3 loop spans 17 amino acids. CDR3 protein: CASSPIGLLAGGGEQYF. CDR3 in DNA: TGTGCCAGCAGCCCCATCGGGTTACTAGCGGGAGGAGGCGAGCAGTACTTC.

The chain has TRBV2 and TRBJ2-5, with D possibly TRBD1 on 5 matching bases. The ends were cut back, 6 bases at V and 0 bases at J, with 11 bases in the middle. CDR1 SNHLY and CDR2 FYNNEI come from the germline V gene. The CDR3 covers 14 residues. Here the CDR3 reads CASSRTGNQETQYF. In DNA form, the CDR3 reads TGTGCCAGCAGCCGAACAGGCAACCAAGAGACCCAGTACTTC.

This clone was detected only once. This chain uses TRBV28 with TRBJ1-1, with 10 bases identical to TRBD1. V shed 3 bases, J shed 8 bases, and the junction held 9 bases outside the gene matches. Germline V gene sequence: CDR1 MDHEN, CDR2 SYDVKM. The CDR3 totals 15 residues. The CDR3 DNA sequence: TGTGCCAGCAGTTTCCCCGGACAGGGGGTAGCGGAAGCTTTCTTT. As protein: CASSFPGQGVAEAFF.

In this sample, this clone turned up once. This chain uses TRBV9 with TRBJ2-2; the D is unclear. The germline gives CDR1 SGDLS, CDR2 YYNGEE. V shed 2 bases and J shed 6 bases, with 5 bases lying between them. This CDR3 contains 12 residues. DNA for the CDR3: TGTGCCAGCAGCGTCGGGTCCGGGGAGCTGTTTTTT. Translated, it gives CASSVGSGELFF.

The V call is TRBV7-3, the J call TRBJ2-7, with TRBD1 identical over 9 bases. Germline assignment: CDR1 SGHTA and CDR2 FQGTGA. The CDR3 is 15 amino acids. J lost 3 bases, V lost 5 bases, and 8 bases had no gene match. CDR3 protein: CASSLFPGQGYEQYF. CDR3 DNA: TGTGCCAGCAGCCTATTCCCGGGACAGGGCTACGAGCAGTACTTC.

This chain uses TRBV28 with TRBJ1-5; 8 bases match TRBD1. Germline-derived CDR1 and CDR2 are MDHEN and SYDVKM. The length of the CDR3 is 14 residues. J lost 7 bases, V lost 5 bases, and 7 bases had no gene match. DNA of the CDR3: TGTGCCAGCAGTCAAGGACAGGGCGGGCAGCCCCAGCATTTT. It is translated as CASSQGQGGQPQHF.

This chain joins TRBV4-1 and TRBJ2-1, with TRBD2 matching 12 bases. This CDR3 contains 13 residues. Germline values: CDR1 MGHRA, CDR2 YSYEKL. V lost 6 bases, J lost 8 bases, and 2 bases stayed unmatched. In DNA, the CDR3 is TGCGCCAGCAGGTCTAGCGGGAGGGATGAGCAGTTCTTC. Translation gives CASRSSGRDEQFF.

The chain couples TRBV11-2 to TRBJ1-6; no firm D call. In germline, CDR1 is SGHAT, CDR2 FQNNGV. The CDR3 loop spans 17 amino acids. V dropped 1 base and J dropped 8 bases, with 18 bases sitting between them. The CDR3 sequence: CASSLVRRVKTDSPLHF. In nucleotides, the CDR3 is TGTGCCAGCAGCTTAGTGAGGCGGGTCAAGACCGATTCACCCCTCCACTTT.

The gene calls are TRBV7-9 and TRBJ2-5; D is unclear. Deletions cut 5 bases from V and 5 bases from J, with 18 bases between. The CDR3 is 15 residues long. Germline V lookup: CDR1 SEHNR, CDR2 FQNEAQ (reference sequence). CDR3 coding DNA: TGTGCCAGCAGCCGACCCCCGGAAATCAGGGAGACCCAGTACTTC. Its protein is CASSRPPEIRETQYF.

The V and J genes are TRBV2 and TRBJ2-1, with D perhaps matching TRBD1 (6 bases). Germline V gives CDR1 SNHLY, CDR2 FYNNEI. The V gene lost 6 bases and the J gene lost 6 bases, with 12 bases spanning the gap. The CDR3 loop spans 13 amino acids. The CDR3 reads CASSEGQLNEQFF. CDR3 nucleotide sequence: TGTGCCAGCAGCGAGGGACAACTCAATGAGCAGTTCTTC.

This rearrangement joins TRBV19 to TRBJ1-1, with a weak D call TRBD1 (6 bases). Germline CDR1 is LNHDA and CDR2 is SQIVND (reference sequence). The CDR3 totals 12 residues. Between the trimmed V and J ends, which lost 6 bases and 4 bases, there was a span of 9 bases. The CDR3 DNA sequence: TGTGCCAGTAGAAGGGGGAGCACTGAAGCTTTCTTT. Translation gives CASRRGSTEAFF.

This chain links TRBV9 with TRBJ2-3; D might be TRBD2 (6 bases). With 1 base removed from V and 4 bases from J, the gap between germline ends came to 7 bases. CDR3 size: 13 residues. The germline CDR1 and CDR2 sequences are SGDLS and YYNGEE. The DNA for the CDR3 is TGTGCCAGCAGCGTATGGGGGGCAGATACGCAGTATTTT. Translated, it gives CASSVWGADTQYF.

The CDR3 protein is CASSEATVNTIYF. CDR3 DNA: TGTGCCAGCAGTGAAGCCACTGTTAACACCATATATTTT. The rearrangement uses TRBV2 and TRBJ1-3; D ambiguous. The CDR3 loop spans 13 amino acids. Trimming removed 0 bases from V and 7 bases from J, with 7 bases in between. Germline V CDR1 and CDR2: SNHLY, FYNNEI. The full variable domain, with the rest looked up from reference TRBV2 and TRBJ1-3, is EPEVTQTPSHQVTQMGQEVILRCVPISNHLYFYWYRQILGQKVEFLVSFYNNEISEKSEIFDDQFSVERPDGSNFTLKIRSTKLEDSAMYFCASSEATVNTIYFGEGSWLTVV.

V and J are TRBV9 and TRBJ2-1; no reliable D call. The germline CDR1 and CDR2 sequences are SGDLS and YYNGEE. The CDR3 is 12 amino acids. V was shortened by 0 bases and J by 9 bases, with 7 bases between the two germline ends. The CDR3, as DNA: TGTGCCAGCAGCGTAGAAGCCGGTGAGCAGTTCTTC. Encoded protein: CASSVEAGEQFF.

For the CDR3, the DNA is TGTGCCAGCACCAAGACAGGGATTAGCACAGATACGCAGTATTTT. It translates to CASTKTGISTDTQYF. V and J are TRBV6-5 and TRBJ2-3, with 7 positions matching TRBD1. Germline V lookup: CDR1 MNHEY, CDR2 SVGAGI. CDR3 size: 15 residues. The J segment lost 0 bases and the V segment lost 7 bases, leaving 7 bases of the junction unmatched.

The rearrangement joins TRBV4-1 to TRBJ2-3; D is ambiguous. Germline CDR1 MGHRA, CDR2 YSYEKL. The CDR3 loop spans 17 amino acids. The V and J ends lost 5 bases and 0 bases respectively, with 18 bases between them. The chain's CDR3 is CASSFLPSLSSTDTQYF. In DNA form, the CDR3 reads TGCGCCAGCAGCTTCCTCCCGTCCCTTTCTAGCACAGATACGCAGTATTTT.

V is TRBV27 and J is TRBJ1-2; TRBD1 matches at 8 bases. This CDR3 is 13 amino acids long. Germline V lookup: CDR1 MNHEY, CDR2 SMNVEV (reference sequence). The ends lost 5 bases at V and 4 bases at J; junction bases unmatched: 3. The CDR3 DNA follows: TGTGCCAGCAGTCTAACAGGGGGCTATGGCTACACCTTC. Its protein is CASSLTGGYGYTF.

V is TRBV6-5 and J is TRBJ1-2; no reliable D call. Germline V gene sequence: CDR1 MNHEY, CDR2 SVGAGI. This CDR3 comprises 14 residues. The V end lost 5 bases, the J end lost 10 bases, and 20 bases lay between the germline ends. The CDR3 DNA reads as TGTGCCAGCAGTCCCCCGGGGTCCACATCCTCCTACACCTTC. It specifies CASSPPGSTSSYTF.

The CDR3: CATSRDGGGQAYGYTF. The CDR3, as DNA: TGTGCCACCAGCAGAGATGGAGGTGGCCAAGCCTATGGCTACACCTTC. This chain uses TRBV15 with TRBJ1-2; D not certain. V was cut by 0 bases and J by 4 bases, with 15 bases left in between. Germline CDR1 is LNHNV and CDR2 is YYDKDF (reference sequence). The CDR3 length is 16 residues.

V is TRBV10-1 and J is TRBJ2-7, with TRBD2 matching over 8 bases. This CDR3 contains 14 residues. J gave up 6 bases and V 2 bases, and 6 bases lay outside the gene matches. Germline CDR1 WNHNN, CDR2 SYGVQD (reference sequence). CDR3 nucleotides: TGCGCCAGCAGTGAGGGCGGGAGGTCCGGCGAGCAGTACTTC. Protein: CASSEGGRSGEQYF.

The rearrangement joins TRBV5-7 to TRBJ2-6; 10 nucleotides match TRBD1. TRBV5-7 is designated an ORF whose function remains uncertain. Losses at the gene ends were 3 bases for V and 0 bases for J; bases not matched to a gene: 3. The CDR3 spans 17 residues. The CDR3 here is CASSSDRGSSGANVLTF. The CDR3 nucleotides are TGTGCCAGCAGCTCGGACAGGGGGAGCTCTGGGGCCAACGTCCTGACTTTC.

The gene calls are TRBV4-1 and TRBJ2-1; the match to TRBD1 covers 11 bases. Germline V gene lookup returns CDR1 MGHRA and CDR2 YSYEKL. The CDR3 is 16 residues long. V gave up 5 bases and J gave up 7 bases; unmatched junction bases: 10. The CDR3 nucleotides are TGCGCCAGCAGCGCCCGGACAGGGGGCACGTGGAATGAGCAGTTCTTC. Residues: CASSARTGGTWNEQFF.

The gene calls are TRBV19 and TRBJ2-1, with 7 bases identical to TRBD2. The CDR3 loop spans 15 amino acids. Germline trimming cut 3 bases from V and 9 bases from J; bases unmatched to any gene: 11. Germline-derived CDR1 and CDR2 are LNHDA and SQIVND (reference sequence). The CDR3 protein is CASSMGGSGIGEQFF. CDR3 DNA sequence: TGTGCCAGTAGTATGGGCGGGAGCGGGATAGGTGAGCAGTTCTTC. Supplemented by reference TRBV19 and TRBJ2-1, the full variable domain reads DGGITQSPKYLFRKEGQNVTLSCEQNLNHDAMYWYRQDPGQGLRLIYYSQIVNDFQKGDIAEGYSVSREKKESFPLTVTSAQKNPTAFYLCASSMGGSGIGEQFFGPGTRLTVL.

This chain links TRBV28 with TRBJ1-2; the match to TRBD1 covers 9 bases. CDR1 and CDR2 from the germline V gene are MDHEN and SYDVKM. J was trimmed by 6 bases and V by 6 bases; bases with no gene match: 17. The CDR3 runs to 17 residues. Written as DNA, the CDR3 is TGTGCCAGCAGCAATATCCGGGACAGGGATCTTAGGAATGGCTACACCTTC. This gives the protein CASSNIRDRDLRNGYTF.